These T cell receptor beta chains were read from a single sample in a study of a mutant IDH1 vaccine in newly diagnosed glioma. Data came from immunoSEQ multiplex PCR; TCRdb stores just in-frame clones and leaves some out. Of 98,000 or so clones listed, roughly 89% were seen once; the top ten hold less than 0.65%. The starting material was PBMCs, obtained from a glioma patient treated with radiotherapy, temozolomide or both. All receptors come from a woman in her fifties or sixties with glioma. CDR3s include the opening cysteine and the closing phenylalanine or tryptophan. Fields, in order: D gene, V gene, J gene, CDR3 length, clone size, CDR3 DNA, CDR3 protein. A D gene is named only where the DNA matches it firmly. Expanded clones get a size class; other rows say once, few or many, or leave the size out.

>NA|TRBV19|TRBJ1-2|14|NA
TGTGCCAGTTGGGGCGGACCGGGGATAATGGTCTACACCTTC
CASWGGPGIMVYTF
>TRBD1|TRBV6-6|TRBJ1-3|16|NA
TGTGCCAGCAGTGTACAGGGGGCGCGGGTTGGAAACACCATATATTTT
CASSVQGARVGNTIYF
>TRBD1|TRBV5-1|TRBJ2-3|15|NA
TGCGCCAGCAGCCCACGGACAGGGGGCACAGATACGCAGTATTTT
CASSPRTGGTDTQYF
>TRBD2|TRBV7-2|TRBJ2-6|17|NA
TGTGCCAGCAGTCTAGCGGGAGTCACTCCTGGGGCCAACGTCCTGACTTTC
CASSLAGVTPGANVLTF
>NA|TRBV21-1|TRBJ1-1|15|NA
TGTGCCAGCAGCACATCGGGACTGATGAACACTGAAGCTTTCTTT
CASSTSGLMNTEAFF
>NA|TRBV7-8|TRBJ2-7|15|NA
TGTGCCAGCAGCTTATACAGACAGGCCACCTACGAGCAGTACTTC
CASSLYRQATYEQYF
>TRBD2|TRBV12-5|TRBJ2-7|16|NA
TGTGCTAGTGGTTTGCCCTCCCCACTAGCGGCCTCCGAGCAGTACTTC
CASGLPSPLAASEQYF
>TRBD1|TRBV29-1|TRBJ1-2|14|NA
TGCAGCGTCTATGCCCGACAGGGCAACTATGGCTACACCTTC
CSVYARQGNYGYTF
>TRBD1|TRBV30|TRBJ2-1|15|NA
TGTGCCTGGAGCGCCGGGACAGGGGGCCACAATGAGCAGTTCTTC
CAWSAGTGGHNEQFF
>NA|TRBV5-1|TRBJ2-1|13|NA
TGCGCCAGCAGCTTGGATGCGGGCTATGAGCAGTTCTTC
CASSLDAGYEQFF
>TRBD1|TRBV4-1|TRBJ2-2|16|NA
TGCGCCAGCAGCCAAGGACAGGGGCCCTACACCGGGGAGCTGTTTTTT
CASSQGQGPYTGELFF
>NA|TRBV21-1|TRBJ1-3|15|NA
TGTGCCAGCAGCAAAGTTCACAGGGCTGGAAACACCATATATTTT
CASSKVHRAGNTIYF
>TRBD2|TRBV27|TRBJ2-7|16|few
TGTGCCAGCAGTTTACAGGGCGGGAGCGGCGTGTACGAGCAGTACTTC
CASSLQGGSGVYEQYF
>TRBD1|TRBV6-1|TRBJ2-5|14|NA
TGTGCCGGGACCCGGGACAGGGTACAAGAGACCCAGTACTTC
CAGTRDRVQETQYF
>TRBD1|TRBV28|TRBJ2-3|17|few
TGTGCCAGCAGTTTTTCGGACAGGGGGCCGAGCACAGATACGCAGTATTTT
CASSFSDRGPSTDTQYF
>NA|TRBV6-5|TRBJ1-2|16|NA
TGTGCCAGCAGTTACACCCGGGACGGAGCTAACTATGGCTACACCTTC
CASSYTRDGANYGYTF
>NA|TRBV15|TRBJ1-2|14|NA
TGTGCCACCAGCAGAACGGGCCTTAACTATGGCTACACCTTC
CATSRTGLNYGYTF
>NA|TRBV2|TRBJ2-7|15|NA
TGTGCCAGCAGCCGGACACTCCTTCTCTCCTACGAGCAGTACTTC
CASSRTLLLSYEQYF
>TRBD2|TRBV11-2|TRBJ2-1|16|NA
TGTGCCAGCAGCTTAGTGGGAGGGAAAACCTACAATGAGCAGTTCTTC
CASSLVGGKTYNEQFF
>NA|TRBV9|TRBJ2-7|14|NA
TGTGCCAGCAGCGTCCAGGCATCCTCCTACGAGCAGTACTTC
CASSVQASSYEQYF
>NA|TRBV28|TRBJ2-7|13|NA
TGTGCCAGCAGACGGGACGGACCCTACGAGCAGTACTTC
CASRRDGPYEQYF
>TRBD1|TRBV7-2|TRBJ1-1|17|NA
TGTGCCAGCAGCCCTCCTGGGACAGCTTATATGAACACTGAAGCTTTCTTT
CASSPPGTAYMNTEAFF
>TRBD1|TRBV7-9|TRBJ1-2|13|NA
TGTGCCAGCAGCGCTCAGGGGGGATTTGACTACACCTTC
CASSAQGGFDYTF
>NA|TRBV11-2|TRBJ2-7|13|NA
TGTGCCAGCAGCTTAGGGGACCTGAGGGAGCAGTACTTC
CASSLGDLREQYF
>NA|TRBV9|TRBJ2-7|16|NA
TGTGCCAGCAGCGTCAGAGACCGGACAAGTGCCTACGAGCAGTACTTC
CASSVRDRTSAYEQYF